A selection of T cell receptor beta chains follows, all from one sample in a study of tumor and adjacent non-tumor tissue in lung cancer. Via MiXCR, TCRdb re-called the multiplex PCR reads, giving one row per CDR3 protein. The data hold approximately 120,000 distinct CDR3 sequences, with roughly 75% observed a single time. The specimen was lung tumor tissue. The receptors originated from a woman in her fifties or sixties with non-small cell lung cancer. The CDR3 runs from the conserved cysteine through the conserved F or W. A D gene is named only where the DNA matches it firmly. The listing skips clone size in some rows; elsewhere it reads once, few, many or a size class.

>many|TRBV4-3|-|TRBJ2-7
TGCGCCAGCAGCCAAGAGACCAGGGGGGCCTACGAGCAGTACTTC
CASSQETRGAYEQYF
>once|TRBV12-3/TRBV12-4|-|TRBJ1-1
TGTGCCAGCAGACCACAGCGAGACACTGAAGCTTTCTTT
CASRPQRDTEAFF
>-|TRBV11-2|-|TRBJ2-4
TGTGCCAGCAGCTTAGGATTCCTCCTCCTCCAAGGGGTCAAAAACATTCAGTACTTC
CASSLGFLLLQGVKNIQYF
>many|TRBV20-1|TRBD2|TRBJ2-7
TGCAGTGCTGCAACTACTAGCGGCAGCTCCTACGAGCAGTACTTC
CSAATTSGSSYEQYF
>-|TRBV5-1|-|TRBJ1-2
TGCGCCAGCAGCTGGGACACTAACTATGGCTACACCTTC
CASSWDTNYGYTF
>few|TRBV4-3|-|TRBJ2-1
TGCGCCAGCAACCTCGGGGGTAGGATCGACTTC
CASNLGGRIDF
>-|TRBV28|TRBD2|TRBJ2-1
TGTGCCAGCAGTTTGTCAGGGAGCGGGAGCAACAATGTGCAGTTCTTC
CASSLSGSGSNNVQFF
>-|TRBV4-3|TRBD2|TRBJ2-5
TGCGCCAGCGGCCGGAAGCGGGGGGACCGAGAGACCCAGTACTTC
CASGRKRGDRETQYF
>-|TRBV20-1|-|TRBJ1-2
TGCAGTGCTAGATACACTTTCCCCTACACCTTC
CSARYTFPYTF
>-|TRBV4-3|-|TRBJ1-2
TGCGCCAGCAGCCAAGATCCCCGTAAGGGGATGAACTATGGTTACACCTTC
CASSQDPRKGMNYGYTF
>-|TRBV20-1|TRBD2|TRBJ2-3
TGCGGTGCTAGAGATCAGCTAGCGGAGGCCTCCACAGATACGCATTATTTT
CGARDQLAEASTDTHYF
>-|TRBV10-3|TRBD1|TRBJ2-3
TGTGCCTCCTCAGTCCGGGACAGCAATTCGGGTGATACGCAGTATTTT
CASSVRDSNSGDTQYF
>-|TRBV5-4|-|TRBJ1-1
TGTGCCAGCAGCCCCCGGGGGGAAGGGAACACTGAAGCTTTATTT
CASSPRGEGNTEALF
>-|TRBV11-3|TRBD2|TRBJ2-1
TGTTGCAGCGGCTTAAAGTTGACTAGCGGGAGCCACAATGAGCAGTTCTTC
CCSGLKLTSGSHNEQFF
>once|TRBV11-2|-|TRBJ2-7
TGTGCCAACAGCCATAGACTTCAGGGCTACGAGCAGTACTTC
CANSHRLQGYEQYF
>-|TRBV20-1|TRBD2|TRBJ2-1
TGCAGTGCTGGACCCCTGGGAACGGGGAGGGACGATGTGCAGTTCTTC
CSAGPLGTGRDDVQFF
>many|TRBV20-1|-|TRBJ2-1
TGCAGTGCCCCGACGGGGGAACTCTCTTACAATGAGCAGTTCTTC
CSAPTGELSYNEQFF
>-|TRBV20-1|-|TRBJ2-5
TGCAGTGTAGCTCGACAGGTTCAAGAGACCCAGTACTTC
CSVARQVQETQYF
>-|TRBV11-2|-|TRBJ2-5
TGTCGCAGCAGTCCACAGGGCGGTCAAGGGACCCAGTACTTC
CRSSPQGGQGTQYF
>-|TRBV4-3|-|TRBJ1-6
TGCGCCAGCAGCCGTAGTAATTCACCCCACCACTTC
CASSRSNSPHHF
>many|TRBV20-1|-|TRBJ1-1
TGCAGTGCTAGAGATGCCGGCAAGGCGGTGAACACTGAAGCTTTCTTT
CSARDAGKAVNTEAFF
>-|TRBV4-3|-|TRBJ1-5
TGCGCCAGCAGCCAAGGTTTGTGGGTGCAGTCCCAGCATTTT
CASSQGLWVQSQHF
>-|TRBV6-2/TRBV6-3|-|TRBJ2-1
TGTGCCAGCAGTTTTAGCGGTAGAATTGTATCCTACAGTGAGCAGTTCTTC
CASSFSGRIVSYSEQFF
>-|TRBV10-3|-|TRBJ2-7
TGTGCCATCAGTGAGTATAGAAGCGAGCAGAACTTC
CAISEYRSEQNF
>-|TRBV6-1|TRBD1|TRBJ1-1
TGTGCCAGCCAAACCGACAGGGGATCTGAAGCCGTCTTT
CASQTDRGSEAVF
>-|TRBV6-5|-|TRBJ1-6
TGTGCCAGCAGTCCCTCCAGGGGTCAAACGTGGAACTCACCCCCCCACTTT
CASSPSRGQTWNSPPHF
>-|TRBV29-1|TRBD2|TRBJ2-5
TGCAGCGTTGGCGAGACACGGGGGGGACAAGAGACCCAGTACTTC
CSVGETRGGQETQYF
>once|TRBV13|TRBD2|TRBJ2-1
TGTGCCAGCAGCCCCCGTGGCGGGAGAGATATGAATGAGCAGCTCTTC
CASSPRGGRDMNEQLF
>-|TRBV27|-|TRBJ1-5
TGTGCCAGCAGGCTCAGACCGGGAGTGGGCAATCAGCCCCAGCATTTT
CASRLRPGVGNQPQHF
>-|TRBV5-4|-|TRBJ2-5
TGTGCCAGCAGCTTATCTCCGTGGAGGGGGGGTGGTTTACAAGAGACCCAGTACTTC
CASSLSPWRGGGLQETQYF
>many|TRBV20-1|-|TRBJ2-2
TGCAGTGCTAGCCTCCAGAGGTTCGGGGAGCTGTTTTTT
CSASLQRFGELFF
>-|TRBV11-1|TRBD2|TRBJ2-2
TGTGCCAGCAGACCGCGACTAGCGGGAGCATCCACTGGGGAGCTGTTTTTT
CASRPRLAGASTGELFF
>many|TRBV29-1|-|TRBJ1-1
TGCAGCGCCCGACAGTTCGACACTGAAGCTTTCTTT
CSARQFDTEAFF